Reported below is one TCR beta chain. The sample originates from a study of CD8+ T cells in alopecia areata. CDR3 size: 11 residues. Germline loops: CDR1 SQVTM, CDR2 ANQGSEA. Deletions cut 5 bases from V and 5 bases from J, with 9 bases between. The sequencing template was cDNA reverse transcribed from extracted RNA. Clones were sequenced by immunoSEQ multiplex PCR, and TCRdb holds only the in-frame ones, with some missing. Of 180,000 or so clones in the sample, around 71% were seen once. Sequences were derived from CD8+ T cells sorted from blood, sampled at week 0. This receptor was taken from a human donor with alopecia areata. The chain joins TRBV29-1 to TRBJ2-5; no reliable D call. This CDR3 is CSVPNMETQYF. CDR3 sequence (DNA): TGCAGCGTTCCAAACATGGAGACCCAGTACTTC. Full variable domain (outside the CDR3, taken from reference TRBV29-1 and TRBJ2-5): SAVISQKPSRDICQRGTSLTIQCQVDSQVTMMFWYRQQPGQSLTLIATANQGSEATYESGFVIDKFPISRPNLTFSTLTVSNMSPEDSSIYLCSVPNMETQYFGPGTRLLVL.